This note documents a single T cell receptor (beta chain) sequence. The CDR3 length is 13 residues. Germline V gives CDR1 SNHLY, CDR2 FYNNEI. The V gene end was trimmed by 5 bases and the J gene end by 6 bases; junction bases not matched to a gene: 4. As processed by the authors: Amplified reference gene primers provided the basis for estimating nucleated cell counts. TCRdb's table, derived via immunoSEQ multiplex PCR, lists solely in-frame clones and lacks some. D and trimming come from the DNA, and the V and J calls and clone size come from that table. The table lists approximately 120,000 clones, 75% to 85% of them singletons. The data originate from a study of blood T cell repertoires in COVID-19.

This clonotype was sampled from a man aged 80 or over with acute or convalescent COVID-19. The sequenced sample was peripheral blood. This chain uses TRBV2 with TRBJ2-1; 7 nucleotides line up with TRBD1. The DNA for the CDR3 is TGTGCCAGCAGTACGGACAGGTTCAATGAGCAGTTCTTC. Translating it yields CASSTDRFNEQFF.